These T cell receptor beta chains were read from a single sample in a study of T-cell reconstitution after alpha-beta-depleted transplantation in children. TCRdb recomputed calls from the PCR reads with MiXCR, one row per CDR3 protein. The profile covers about 870,000 distinct CDR3 sequences, with about 16% appearing a single time and under 6% taken by the ten largest. Sample: PBMCs, mostly from graft donor cells, taken 360 days after TCRalphabeta/CD19-depleted stem cell transplant. Receptors were obtained from a male patient between 5 and 17 years old who had a stem cell transplant for acute lymphoblastic leukemia, so the T cells may come from the graft donor. The CDR3 runs from the conserved cysteine through the conserved F or W. D genes are given only for firm matches. The size entry is marked missing in some rows and otherwise reads once, few, many or a size class.

16,TRBV15,TRBD2,NA,TRBJ2-1,CATSRPGRGRAREQFF,TGTGCCACCAGCAGACCTGGGCGCGGGAGGGCCCGGGAGCAGTTCTTC
16,TRBV20-1,TRBD2,few,TRBJ2-7,CSATGGLAGGSYEQYF,TGCAGTGCTACAGGGGGCCTAGCGGGAGGGAGCTACGAGCAGTACTTC
14,TRBV20-1,NA,few,TRBJ2-1,CSAKSSVGYPFQFF,TGCAGTGCTAAATCAAGCGTAGGGTATCCCTTCCAGTTCTTC
15,TRBV6-5,NA,NA,TRBJ2-5,CASSYSRGRIETQYF,TGTGCCAGCAGTTACTCTAGGGGGAGGATTGAGACCCAGTACTTC
11,TRBV5-1,NA,few,TRBJ2-7,CASRGAREQYF,TGCGCCAGCAGAGGGGCCAGAGAGCAGTACTTC
15,TRBV6-1,NA,NA,TRBJ2-7,CASSEVLAGGYEQYF,TGTGCCAGCAGTGAGGTTTTGGCGGGTGGCTACGAGCAGTACTTC
19,TRBV25-1,TRBD2,NA,TRBJ2-1,CASSPSSPLTSGRDNEQFF,TGTGCCAGCAGTCCCAGCAGTCCCCTTACTAGCGGGAGAGACAATGAGCAGTTCTTC
13,TRBV24-1,NA,once,TRBJ2-7,CATSDFNAYEQYF,TGTGCCACCAGTGACTTCAACGCCTACGAGCAGTACTTC
14,TRBV14,NA,NA,TRBJ2-6,CASGRISGANVLTF,TGTGCCAGCGGACGGATCTCTGGGGCCAACGTCCTGACTTTC
15,TRBV5-6,TRBD1,few,TRBJ2-7,CASSPRDRGVDEQYF,TGTGCCAGCAGCCCCCGGGACAGGGGGGTCGACGAGCAGTACTTC
16,TRBV2,TRBD2,NA,TRBJ2-3,CASSESGLPRTDTQYF,TGTGCCAGCAGTGAGTCGGGACTACCACGCACAGATACGCAGTATTTT
17,TRBV7-3,NA,few,TRBJ2-1,CASSSGMRERAYNEQFF,TGTGCCAGCAGCAGTGGTATGAGGGAGAGGGCCTACAATGAGCAGTTCTTC
17,TRBV3-1,NA,few,TRBJ2-2,CASSQERKGSATGELFF,TGTGCCAGCAGCCAAGAGAGGAAGGGAAGCGCCACCGGGGAGCTGTTTTTT
13,TRBV5-1,NA,many,TRBJ2-7,CASSLSRAYEQYF,TGTGCCAGCAGCTTAAGCAGAGCCTACGAGCAGTACTTC
16,TRBV7-9,NA,NA,TRBJ1-2,CASSFGGRAGSYGYTF,TGTGCCAGCAGCTTCGGGGGACGGGCAGGATCCTATGGCTACACCTTC
14,TRBV3-1,TRBD2,many,TRBJ2-7,CASSRTSGSYEQYF,TGTGCCAGCAGTAGGACTAGCGGGAGCTACGAGCAGTACTTC
15,TRBV7-6,TRBD2,once,TRBJ2-1,CASSLKARAGVEQFF,TGTGCCAGCAGCTTAAAGGCACGAGCGGGAGTTGAGCAGTTCTTC
15,TRBV7-9,TRBD1,few,TRBJ1-2,CASSATGAANYGYTF,TGTGCCAGCAGCGCCACAGGGGCAGCTAACTATGGCTACACCTTC
14,TRBV4-1,TRBD2,many,TRBJ2-5,CASSQVAGEETQYF,TGCGCCAGCAGCCAAGTAGCGGGAGAAGAGACCCAGTACTTC
16,TRBV4-1,TRBD2,NA,TRBJ2-5,CASSHPGLAVQETQYF,TGCGCCAGCAGCCACCCGGGACTAGCGGTTCAAGAGACCCAGTACTTC
13,TRBV5-4,NA,many,TRBJ1-4,CASSSLLDAELFF,TGTGCCAGCAGCTCCTTATTAGATGCGGAACTGTTTTTT
11,TRBV3-1,NA,once,TRBJ2-1,CASSHPGEQFF,TGTGCCAGTTCACATCCGGGTGAGCAGTTCTTC
12,TRBV15,NA,few,TRBJ2-5,CATSREQETQYF,TGTGCCACCAGCAGGGAACAAGAGACCCAGTACTTC
14,TRBV28,NA,few,TRBJ1-1,CASTLQGEGTEAFF,TGTGCCAGCACCCTCCAGGGCGAAGGCACTGAAGCTTTCTTT
13,TRBV11-1,NA,few,TRBJ1-2,CASSFDGGYGYTF,TGTGCCAGCAGCTTTGATGGTGGCTATGGCTACACCTTC
15,TRBV11-3,NA,NA,TRBJ2-1,CASSFRGEAYNEQFF,TGTGCCAGCAGCTTCCGCGGAGAAGCCTACAATGAGCAGTTCTTC
14,TRBV4-1,NA,few,TRBJ2-7,CASSSVTSSYEQYF,TGCGCCAGCAGCTCCGTTACGAGCTCCTACGAGCAGTACTTC
17,TRBV21-1,NA,few,TRBJ2-5,CASSIRKDSLNQETQYF,TGTGCCAGCAGCATCCGAAAGGACAGCCTGAACCAAGAGACCCAGTACTTC
17,TRBV9,TRBD2,few,TRBJ2-3,CASSVAVGVAGPDTQYF,TGTGCCAGCAGCGTAGCGGTTGGGGTAGCGGGACCGGATACGCAGTATTTT
15,TRBV6-1,TRBD2,NA,TRBJ2-7,CASAGDSGSPSEQYF,TGTGCCAGCGCGGGGGATAGCGGGAGTCCCAGTGAGCAGTACTTC
15,TRBV12-3/TRBV12-4,TRBD2,few,TRBJ2-1,CASSLLASGSTEQFF,TGTGCCAGCAGTTTATTGGCTAGCGGGAGCACTGAGCAGTTCTTC
15,TRBV4-1,NA,few,TRBJ1-1,CASSLEGSRNTEAFF,TGCGCCAGCAGCCTCGAGGGCTCCCGGAACACTGAAGCTTTCTTT
14,TRBV9,TRBD1,few,TRBJ2-7,CASSVTGGAHEQYF,TGTGCCAGCAGCGTGACAGGGGGGGCCCACGAGCAGTACTTC
14,TRBV18,NA,NA,TRBJ2-5,CASSLRLKQETQYF,TGTGCCAGCTCACTAAGACTTAAACAAGAGACCCAGTACTTC
18,TRBV6-2/TRBV6-3,NA,many,TRBJ2-1,CASSYPVPGMNSYNEQFF,TGTGCCAGCAGTTACCCCGTACCGGGTATGAACTCCTACAATGAGCAGTTCTTC
14,TRBV19,NA,few,TRBJ1-1,CASSLIAGATEAFF,TGTGCCAGTAGTCTCATAGCTGGGGCCACTGAAGCTTTCTTT
14,TRBV14,NA,NA,TRBJ2-7,CASSQSYVSYEQYF,TGTGCCAGCAGCCAAAGTTACGTATCCTACGAGCAGTACTTC